Sequencing of this T cell receptor (beta chain) was carried out in a study of cytomegalovirus exposure and HLA in healthy donors. The length of the CDR3 is 16 residues. Losses at the gene ends were 4 bases for V and 5 bases for J; bases not matched to a gene: 9. From germline, CDR1 is LNHNV and CDR2 YYDKDF (reference sequence). PCR involved 60 Vbeta and 13 Jbeta primers. Libraries were prepared by immunoSEQ multiplex PCR; TCRdb keeps only in-frame clonotypes and omits some of them. The sample lists under 200,000 clones, more than 80% occurring once. The sample taken for sequencing was PBMCs. V and J are TRBV15 and TRBJ2-1; 9 bases map to TRBD1. This TCR came from a woman between 45 and 65 years old in good health and CMV-seropositive. CDR3 protein: CATSKTGGTANNEQFF. As DNA, the CDR3 is TGTGCCACCAGCAAGACAGGGGGTACGGCTAACAATGAGCAGTTCTTC.